This T cell receptor (beta chain) derives from a study of OX40 agonist ivuxolimab in advanced cancers. Study as a whole: Patient treatment consisted of intravenous ivuxolimab administration every 2 weeks at 0.01 to 10 mg/kg. The dose-escalation cohort was approximately 85% male, with a mean age of around 60 years, ranging about 23 to 80. Partial responses occurred in Three dose-escalation patients, one with hepatocellular carcinoma and two with cutaneous melanoma. Findings and limits, study-wide: Some nonresponders likewise displayed low normalized T-cell clonal expansion.

Clones were read by immunoSEQ multiplex PCR, and TCRdb kept only the in-frame ones, dropping some. The sample shows 75,000 to 80,000 clones, 80% to 90% of them seen only once. Details on this clone: Antigen: not known.

Losses at the gene ends were 1 base for V and 0 bases for J; bases not matched to a gene: 10. The CDR3 is 20 residues long. Germline CDR1 LGHNA, CDR2 YNFKEQ. The sample was CD4+ or CD8+ T cells sorted from blood, taken in a trial of the OX40 agonist ivuxolimab. The source of this sequence is an adult with an advanced solid tumor such as melanoma, head and neck, liver or kidney cancer. The V gene is TRBV4-2, the J gene TRBJ2-3; 13 bases line up with TRBD2. The CDR3 protein is CASSQAGTSGDLRSTDTQYF. The CDR3 region has the DNA TGTGCCAGCAGCCAAGCCGGGACTAGCGGGGATCTGAGAAGCACAGATACGCAGTATTTT.